These 22 T cell receptor beta chains were sequenced from one sample in a study of Ad26.COV2.S vaccination and SARS-CoV-2 variants. The assay was immunoSEQ multiplex PCR, and TCRdb's table has in-frame clones only and misses some. The repertoire consists of hundreds of thousands of clones, with 89% occurring once and the leading ten covering over 1.3%. Described treatment: about 20 received Ad26.COV2.S at low or high dose, single or two shots; roughly 5 received placebo; per-sample allocation not given. Day 63 after the first injection of vaccine or placebo was the sampling time. Here the sequenced sample was peripheral blood, taken in a trial of Ad26.COV2.S vaccine versus placebo. Source of these receptors: a person aged 18-60 years who received the Ad26.COV2.S COVID-19 vaccine or a placebo.

This clone was seen once. The chain links TRBV5-1 to TRBJ2-7; 8 bases agree with TRBD2. The length of the CDR3 is 15 residues. Germline-derived CDR1 and CDR2 are SGHRS and YFSETQ. The junction had 8 bases not matched to a gene; V was cut back by 6 bases and J by 0 bases. The CDR3 coding sequence is TGCGCCAGCACCCTCACTAGCGGAGGCTCCTACGAGCAGTACTTC. It translates to CASTLTSGGSYEQYF.

The chain has TRBV9 and TRBJ1-1; D is uncertain. The CDR3 contains 14 residues. Germline V gene data show CDR1 as SGDLS and CDR2 as YYNGEE. Trimming shortened V by 0 bases and J by 2 bases, and 8 bases separated the two germline ends. The chain's CDR3 is CASSVVPTNTEAFF. The DNA for the CDR3 is TGTGCCAGCAGCGTAGTCCCGACAAACACTGAAGCTTTCTTT.

The rearrangement links TRBV25-1 to TRBJ1-5; D possibly corresponds to TRBD1 (5 bases). CDR1 is MGHDK and CDR2 is SYGVNS in the germline V gene. Trimming left V 4 bases short and J 5 bases short, with 18 bases between. The CDR3 runs 16 residues. Here the CDR3 reads CASSAWGLGGDQPQHF. The CDR3 DNA reads as TGTGCCAGCAGTGCTTGGGGTCTCGGGGGGGATCAGCCCCAGCATTTT.

V and J are TRBV4-3 and TRBJ2-2, with 12 bases that match TRBD1. Trimming cost V 0 bases and J 6 bases; bases outside gene matches: 8. Germline V gives CDR1 LGHNA, CDR2 YSLEER. The CDR3 is 18 residues long. The DNA for the CDR3 is TGCGCCAGCAGCCAAGACCGGGACAGGGGGCTTGGGGCCGGGGAGCTGTTTTTT. Amino acids: CASSQDRDRGLGAGELFF.

The rearrangement links TRBV30 to TRBJ2-5; D assignment may be TRBD1 or TRBD2 (6 bases each). Germline CDR1 reads GTSNPN; CDR2 reads SVGIG (reference sequence). V lost 4 bases to trimming and J lost 6 bases, with 15 bases between them. The CDR3 runs to 13 residues. CDR3 residues: CAWKAGGVQTQYF. CDR3 bases: TGTGCCTGGAAGGCCGGGGGCGTTCAGACCCAGTACTTC.

This chain links TRBV11-2 with TRBJ1-4, with TRBD1 matching 7 bases. The V segment lost 3 bases and the J segment 4 bases; nucleotides outside the gene matches: 5. The germline gives CDR1 SGHAT, CDR2 FQNNGV. This CDR3 has 15 residues. In DNA, the CDR3 is TGTGCCAGCAGCTTCCGGGACAGCCTTAATGAAAAACTGTTTTTT. This sequence encodes CASSFRDSLNEKLFF.

The rearrangement joins TRBV7-6 to TRBJ1-3; D is ambiguous. V lost 0 bases, J lost 0 bases, and 15 bases lay in between. Germline V gene data show CDR1 as SGHVS and CDR2 as FNYEAQ. The CDR3 loop spans 18 amino acids. The CDR3 nucleotides are TGTGCCAGCAGCTTAGCCCCCTACGACCGGAGCTCTGGAAACACCATATATTTT. The encoded protein is CASSLAPYDRSSGNTIYF.

The sample holds one count of this clone. The chain couples TRBV29-1 to TRBJ2-1; TRBD1 matches at 11 bases. The CDR3 loop spans 14 amino acids. Losses at the gene ends were 7 bases for V and 7 bases for J; bases not matched to a gene: 9. Germline CDR1 is SQVTM and CDR2 is ANQGSEA. The CDR3 DNA reads TGCAGCGGGACAGGGGGCGCCTCCCGAAATGAGCAGTTCTTC. This translates into CSGTGGASRNEQFF.

V and J are TRBV24-1 and TRBJ1-3; TRBD1 aligns across 10 bases. With 3 bases clipped from V and 6 bases from J, the junction kept 4 bases outside the gene matches. Germline values: CDR1 KGHDR, CDR2 SFDVKD. This CDR3 region has 15 residues. The CDR3 region has the DNA TGTGCCACCAGTGATCCCGGGACAGGGGAAAACACCATATATTTT. Its protein is CATSDPGTGENTIYF.

The chain recombines TRBV5-1 with TRBJ2-7; TRBD2 matches at 14 bases. This CDR3 has 16 residues. Trimming at V came to 0 bases and at J to 7 bases, leaving 6 bases not matched to a gene. Germline V CDR1 and CDR2: SGHRS, YFSETQ. The CDR3, as DNA: TGCGCCAGCAGCTTGGCTGGGACTAGCGGGAGTGGAGAGCAGTACTTC. Amino acid sequence: CASSLAGTSGSGEQYF.

The chain is built from TRBV4-3 and TRBJ1-4, with a tentative D call TRBD1 (6 bases). Germline V lookup: CDR1 LGHNA, CDR2 YSLEER. The CDR3 loop spans 15 amino acids. Trimming removed 4 bases at V and 3 bases at J, with 12 bases between. CDR3 nucleotides: TGCGCCAGCAGCCGCGGGGGCGCGTCTAATGAAAAACTGTTTTTT. Protein product: CASSRGGASNEKLFF.

J is TRBJ1-5 and V is TRBV24-1; no firm D call. Trimming took 6 bases from V and 1 from J, leaving 9 bases between them. The CDR3 length is 14 residues. CDR1 is KGHDR, CDR2 SFDVKD, per germline. The chain's CDR3 is CATSSTLSNQPQHF. The CDR3 DNA sequence: TGTGCCACCAGTAGTACCCTGAGCAATCAGCCCCAGCATTTT.

The chain is built from TRBV19 and TRBJ2-7; no reliable D call. Per the germline V gene, CDR1 is LNHDA and CDR2 is SQIVND (reference sequence). The CDR3 has 12 amino acids. The V gene lost 7 bases and the J gene lost 2 bases, with 9 bases spanning the gap. In nucleotides, the CDR3 is TGTGCCAGTACCAATGACCCCTACGAGCAGTACTTC. The encoded protein is CASTNDPYEQYF.

This clone was seen once. The chain links TRBV5-1 to TRBJ2-3; 8 nucleotides agree with TRBD2. This CDR3 has 15 amino acids. Germline V gene data show CDR1 as SGHRS and CDR2 as YFSETQ. Trimming took 2 bases from V and 0 from J; bases not matched to a gene: 2. For the CDR3, the DNA is TGCGCCAGCAGCTTACTAGCGGAAAGCACAGATACGCAGTATTTT. Translation gives CASSLLAESTDTQYF.

This clone was picked up one time. The chain carries TRBV27 and TRBJ1-1; TRBD1 is a possible D gene (5 bases). Trimming left V 0 bases short and J 6 bases short, with 8 bases between. The CDR3 runs 13 residues. The germline CDR1 and CDR2 sequences are MNHEY and SMNVEV (reference sequence). In nucleotides, the CDR3 is TGTGCCAGCAGTTTATCTGGGGCCCCTGAAGCTTTCTTT. Translating gives CASSLSGAPEAFF.

The rearrangement uses TRBV5-1 and TRBJ1-4; D might be TRBD1 (6 bases). V gave up 4 bases and J gave up 8 bases, with 15 bases separating them. The CDR3 covers 14 residues. Germline V CDR1 and CDR2: SGHRS, YFSETQ. Here the CDR3 DNA reads TGCGCCAGCAGCCCACAACAGGGAGAGGAAAAACTGTTTTTT. Its translation is CASSPQQGEEKLFF.

This clone was recorded a few times. V gene TRBV11-3 combines with J gene TRBJ2-7; D gene unclear. V lost 5 bases, J lost 3 bases, and 14 bases lay in between. Germline lookup yields CDR1 SGHNT and CDR2 YENEEA. CDR3 size: 14 residues. CDR3 bases: TGTGCCAGCAGCCCCCGGAGAGTCTACTACGAGCAGTACTTC. Translation gives CASSPRRVYYEQYF.

This chain joins TRBV19 and TRBJ1-5, with 7 nucleotides matching TRBD1. Germline V gene lookup returns CDR1 LNHDA and CDR2 SQIVND (reference sequence). The CDR3 length is 13 residues. V trimming: 10 bases; J trimming: 2 bases; junction bases outside the gene matches: 5. CDR3 coding DNA: TGTGCCACTAGACAGGGTGGCAATCAGCCCCAGCATTTT. This gives the protein CATRQGGNQPQHF.

This chain joins TRBV19 and TRBJ1-1; weak D call: TRBD1 (6 bases). Trimming took off 7 bases at V and 5 bases at J, with 17 bases between the two ends. Germline lookup yields CDR1 LNHDA and CDR2 SQIVND (reference sequence). The CDR3 is 14 amino acids. Here the CDR3 DNA reads TGTGCCAGTAACACACAGGGTGGTAGGACTGAAGCTTTCTTT. This translates into CASNTQGGRTEAFF.

This clone was seen only a few times. The genes are TRBV7-8 and TRBJ1-1; D gene ambiguous. V was pared by 1 base and J by 1 base, with 10 bases between. This CDR3 comprises 15 residues. Per germline, CDR1 SGHVS and CDR2 FQNEAQ. CDR3 bases: TGTGCCAGCAGCTTAGGCATGGCGGGGAACACTGAAGCTTTCTTT. This translates into CASSLGMAGNTEAFF. Complete variable domain (other parts from reference TRBV7-8 and TRBJ1-1): GAGVSQSPRYKVAKRGQDVALRCDPISGHVSLFWYQQALGQGPEFLTYFQNEAQLDKSGLPSDRFFAERPEGSVSTLKIQRTQQEDSAVYLCASSLGMAGNTEAFFGQGTRLTVV.

This clone showed up just once. The J gene is TRBJ2-3, the V gene TRBV7-9; 12 nucleotides align to TRBD2. The CDR3 has 19 amino acids. The V segment lost 3 bases and the J segment 2 bases; nucleotides outside the gene matches: 12. CDR1 and CDR2 (germline): SEHNR, FQNEAQ (reference sequence). CDR3 protein: CASSFRLAGVKPLTDTQYF. In nucleotides, the CDR3 is TGTGCCAGCAGCTTCCGACTAGCGGGAGTTAAGCCCCTCACAGATACGCAGTATTTT.

The rearrangement uses TRBV5-4 and TRBJ1-1, with unresolved D. The CDR3 has 15 amino acids. Germline values: CDR1 SGHNT, CDR2 YYREEE (reference sequence). Trimming removed 5 bases at V and 1 base at J, with 15 bases between. CDR3 sequence (DNA): TGTGCCAGCAGTCGTTGGCGGGGTTCGAACACTGAAGCTTTCTTT. It specifies CASSRWRGSNTEAFF. Looking up the rest from reference TRBV5-4 and TRBJ1-1 gives the full variable domain: ETGVTQSPTHLIKTRGQQVTLRCSSQSGHNTVSWYQQALGQGPQFIFQYYREEENGRGNFPPRFSGLQFPNYSSELNVNALELDDSALYLCASSRWRGSNTEAFFGQGTRLTVV.